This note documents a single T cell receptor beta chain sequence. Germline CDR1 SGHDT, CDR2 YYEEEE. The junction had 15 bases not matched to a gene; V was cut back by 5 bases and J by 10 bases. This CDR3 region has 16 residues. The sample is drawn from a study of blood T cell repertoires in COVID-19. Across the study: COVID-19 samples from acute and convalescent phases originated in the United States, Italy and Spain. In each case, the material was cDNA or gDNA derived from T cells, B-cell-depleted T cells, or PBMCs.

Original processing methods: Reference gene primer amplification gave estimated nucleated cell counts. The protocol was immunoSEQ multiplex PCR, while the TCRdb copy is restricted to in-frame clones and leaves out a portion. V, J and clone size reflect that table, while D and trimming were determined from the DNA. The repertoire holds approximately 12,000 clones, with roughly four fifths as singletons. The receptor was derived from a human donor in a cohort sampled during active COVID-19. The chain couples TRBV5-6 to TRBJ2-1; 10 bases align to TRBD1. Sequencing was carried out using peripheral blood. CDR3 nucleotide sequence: TGTGCCAGCAGTTTGCTAGGGACAGGGGTTTCGGAGGAGCAGTTCTTC. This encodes CASSLLGTGVSEEQFF. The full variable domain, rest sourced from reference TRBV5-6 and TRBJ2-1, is DAGVTQSPTHLIKTRGQQVTLRCSPKSGHDTVSWYQQALGQGPQFIFQYYEEEERQRGNFPDRFSGHQFPNYSSELNVNALLLGDSALYLCASSLLGTGVSEEQFFGPGTRLTVL.